The 28 T cell receptor beta chains given below trace back to one sample, sequenced in a study of human T cells and chemical hapten exposure. Time point described: patch test 1, 2 weeks after DPC sensitization. Treatment reported: therapeutic diphenylcyclopropenone sensitization with weekly scalp DPC. TCRdb reanalysed the RACE reads using MiXCR and keeps one entry per CDR3 protein. This sample carries approximately 100,000 distinct CDR3 sequences, approximately 11% of them seen once, and the ten largest clones take roughly 3.2%. Sequenced material: whole blood, taken in connection with sensitization to the hapten diphenylcyclopropenone (DPC). The receptors come from a woman between 40 and 50 years old with alopecia areata. Some clones in this sample may be carry-over from other donors' samples.

The genes are TRBV7-2 and TRBJ1-5; tentatively, D is TRBD1 (5 bases). The germline gives CDR1 SGHTA, CDR2 FQGNSA. The V end lost 1 base, the J end lost 4 bases, and 11 bases lay between the germline ends. The CDR3 length is 15 residues. For the CDR3, the DNA is TGTGCCAGCAGCTTAGACGCAGGGCTTAATCAGCCCCAGCATTTT. Amino acids: CASSLDAGLNQPQHF.

The chain joins TRBV5-4 to TRBJ2-3; 15 bases are shared with TRBD2. V gave up 3 bases and J gave up 2 bases; unmatched junction bases: 4. The germline gives CDR1 SGHNT, CDR2 YYREEE (reference sequence). This CDR3 comprises 17 residues. CDR3 coding DNA: TGTGCCAGCAGCTCGGGACTAGCGGGGGGCCTCACAGATACGCAGTATTTT. Translating gives CASSSGLAGGLTDTQYF.

This sequence joins TRBV7-2 and TRBJ2-3, with TRBD1 matching 7 bases. Germline V gene data show CDR1 as SGHTA and CDR2 as FQGNSA. CDR3 size: 16 residues. J was trimmed by 4 bases and V by 0 bases; bases with no gene match: 7. The CDR3 protein is CASSLAGTETPDTQYF. DNA for the CDR3: TGTGCCAGCAGCTTAGCGGGGACAGAAACCCCAGATACGCAGTATTTT.

This chain uses TRBV6-2 or TRBV6-3 with TRBJ2-1, with 10 bases aligning to TRBD2. The V gene end was trimmed by 2 bases and the J gene end by 7 bases; junction bases not matched to a gene: 14. This CDR3 is 18 amino acids long. CDR1 MNHEY and CDR2 SVGEGT come from the germline V gene. The CDR3 region has the DNA TGTGCCAGCAGTTACCGTCGTGGAAGCGGGGGGGCAGGGAATGAGCAGTTCTTC. Its translation is CASSYRRGSGGAGNEQFF.

This clonotype appeared a few times. A read error may account for a junction end that differs from germline. The rearrangement joins TRBV12-3 or TRBV12-4 to TRBJ1-2; 8 bases agree with TRBD1. The CDR3 is made up of 14 amino acids. The CDR3 spells CASRLGQGGYGYTF. CDR3 nucleotide sequence: TGTGCCAGCAGGTTAGGACAGGGCGGCTATGGCTACACCTTC.

A few counts support this clonotype. This chain connects TRBV29-1 to TRBJ2-1; D may be TRBD1 or TRBD2 (6 bases each). The germline V gene has CDR1 SQVTM and CDR2 ANQGSEA. The CDR3 length is 15 residues. V gave up 3 bases and J gave up 1 base, with 13 bases separating them. CDR3 bases: TGCAGCGTTGAGAATGGAGGGGGGTCCTACAATGAGCAGTTCTTC. Amino acid sequence: CSVENGGGSYNEQFF.

The genes are TRBV23-1 and TRBJ2-7; D not certain. TRBV23-1 is classed as an ORF, of uncertain function. CDR3 size: 15 residues. Trimming pared 7 bases from V and 4 bases from J, leaving 20 bases between. The CDR3 loop reads CASNPAKDARYEQYF. The CDR3 DNA sequence: TGCGCCAGCAATCCCGCGAAGGACGCCCGTTACGAGCAGTACTTC.

This clonotype has a handful of counts. The chain uses TRBV20-1 and TRBJ1-5, with 7 bases matching TRBD1. This CDR3 is 15 amino acids long. The germline V gene has CDR1 DFQATT and CDR2 SNEGSKA (reference sequence). Trimming at V came to 1 base and at J to 7 bases, leaving 10 bases not matched to a gene. CDR3 in DNA: TGCAGTGCTAGAGCCCCTCAGGGGGTAGGGCAGCCCCAGCATTTT. Translated: CSARAPQGVGQPQHF.

The sample holds a few counts of this clonotype. V gene TRBV11-1 combines with J gene TRBJ1-3; 9 positions agree with TRBD1. The J segment lost 6 bases and the V segment lost 3 bases, leaving 6 bases of the junction unmatched. CDR3 length: 15 residues. The germline V gene encodes CDR1 SGHAT and CDR2 FQDESV (reference sequence). CDR3 nucleotide sequence: TGTGCCAGCAGCTTCGGGACAGGGACCGAAAACACCATATATTTT. It yields the protein CASSFGTGTENTIYF.

The chain has TRBV12-3 or TRBV12-4 and TRBJ2-3; D possibly corresponds to TRBD2 (5 bases). This CDR3 spans 16 amino acids. V dropped 7 bases and J dropped 1 base, with 18 bases sitting between them. DNA of the CDR3: TGTGCCAGCACCCAAGAGAGAGCGCGGGGCACAGATACGCAGTATTTT. Its translation: CASTQERARGTDTQYF.

This clonotype was counted ten times or more. This chain uses TRBV9 with TRBJ1-2; 7 bases align to TRBD1. CDR3 length: 11 residues. Looked up from germline, CDR1 is SGDLS and CDR2 is YYNGEE. Trimming at V came to 4 bases and at J to 6 bases, leaving 0 bases not matched to a gene. For the CDR3, the DNA is TGTGCCAGCAGCACAGGGGATGGCTACACCTTC. Protein product: CASSTGDGYTF. Complete variable domain (other parts from reference TRBV9 and TRBJ1-2): DSGVTQTPKHLITATGQRVTLRCSPRSGDLSVYWYQQSLDQGLQFLIQYYNGEERAKGNILERFSAQQFPDLHSELNLSSLELGDSALYFCASSTGDGYTFGSGTRLTVV.

This chain links TRBV7-6 with TRBJ2-5; D is undetermined. Germline values: CDR1 SGHVS, CDR2 FNYEAQ. The V end was cut by 5 bases, the J end by 2 bases, with 12 bases between. CDR3 length equals 14 residues. DNA of the CDR3: TGTGCCAGCAGCCGCACCCCCTTTCAAGAGACCCAGTACTTC. Encoded protein: CASSRTPFQETQYF.

The sample holds a few counts of this clonotype. The chain links TRBV6-5 to TRBJ1-2, with a possible D match to TRBD1 (5 bases). Germline-derived CDR1 and CDR2 are MNHEY and SVGAGI. Trimming took 4 bases from V and 3 from J, leaving 15 bases between them. There are 15 residues in the CDR3. The CDR3 nucleotides are TGTGCCAGCAGTTCCCCCGGGGCATCTGACTATGGCTACACCTTC. Translating it yields CASSSPGASDYGYTF.

This chain uses TRBV5-1 with TRBJ2-5; D possibly uses TRBD1 or TRBD2 (5 bases each). This CDR3 has 15 amino acids. Germline V lookup: CDR1 SGHRS, CDR2 YFSETQ. V shed 3 bases and J shed 9 bases, with 21 bases lying between them. CDR3 coding DNA: TGCGCCAGCAGCTCATCCCCAGGGAAGGAGAGGGCCCAGTACTTC. Translated, it gives CASSSSPGKERAQYF.

This clonotype came up many times. CDR3: CASSLHLTSYEQYF. DNA of the CDR3: TGCGCCAGCAGCTTGCACTTAACCTCCTACGAGCAGTACTTC. The chain recombines TRBV5-1 with TRBJ2-7; no definite D call. Looked up from germline, CDR1 is SGHRS and CDR2 is YFSETQ. Trimming cost V 1 base and J 0 bases, with 8 bases left between them. The CDR3 runs to 14 residues.

To note about this clonotype: A much more abundant neighbour one base away suggests this may be a read error. This sequence joins TRBV18 and TRBJ2-1; 13 bases are a match to TRBD2. The CDR3 is 16 residues long. Germline V gene data show CDR1 as KGHSH and CDR2 as LQKENI. J was trimmed by 8 bases and V by 5 bases; bases with no gene match: 9. CDR3 coding DNA: TGTGCCAGCTCAGCCGCCGGGACTAGCGGGGTCGATGAGCAGTTCTTC. It encodes CASSAAGTSGVDEQFF.

This clonotype was seen a few times. V gene TRBV19 combines with J gene TRBJ2-1; 13 bases match TRBD2. CDR3 size: 19 residues. J was trimmed by 5 bases and V by 5 bases; bases with no gene match: 15. From germline, CDR1 is LNHDA and CDR2 SQIVND (reference sequence). In DNA, the CDR3 is TGTGCCAGTAGTCCGCCGGGGGCCGGACTAGCGGGAGTACACAATGAGCAGTTCTTC. Its protein product is CASSPPGAGLAGVHNEQFF.

This clonotype was detected a few times. The chain joins TRBV10-3 to TRBJ2-6; D ambiguous. The CDR3 runs 16 residues. Germline values: CDR1 ENHRY, CDR2 SYGVKD. Trimming stripped 1 base from V and 0 bases from J, with 7 bases between. CDR3 protein: CAISEFGSSGANVLTF. Here the CDR3 DNA reads TGTGCCATCAGTGAGTTCGGCTCCTCTGGGGCCAACGTCCTGACTTTC.

This clonotype was detected a few times. V is TRBV10-3 and J is TRBJ2-5; D is possibly TRBD2 (5 bases). V lost 5 bases and J lost 3, with 10 bases in between. The CDR3 has 13 residues. CDR1 ENHRY and CDR2 SYGVKD come from the germline V gene. CDR3 DNA: TGTGCCATCAGTAGGCAGAGGGAAGAGACCCAGTACTTC. It yields the protein CAISRQREETQYF.

This clonotype was detected only a few times. The chain recombines TRBV28 with TRBJ2-6, with D possibly being TRBD1 or TRBD2 (5 bases each). Trimming left V 5 bases short and J 4 bases short, with 15 bases between. Germline CDR1 reads MDHEN; CDR2 reads SYDVKM. The CDR3 is made up of 16 amino acids. Here the CDR3 DNA reads TGTGCCAGCAGTCCAATCCCAGGGACCGGGGCCAACGTCCTGACTTTC. The encoded protein is CASSPIPGTGANVLTF.

CDR3 amino acids: CASSYSLGFYEQYF. CDR3 in DNA: TGTGCCAGCAGTTACTCCTTAGGATTCTACGAGCAGTACTTC. The V and J genes are TRBV6-6 and TRBJ2-7; unclear D gene. The CDR3 has 14 residues. Germline V CDR1 and CDR2: MNHNY, SVGAGI (reference sequence). Trimming stripped 0 bases from V and 3 bases from J, with 9 bases between.

This clonotype was detected only a few times. This chain joins TRBV11-2 and TRBJ2-2; D unclear. Trimming pared 3 bases from V and 0 bases from J, leaving 11 bases between. Germline V gene lookup returns CDR1 SGHAT and CDR2 FQNNGV. The CDR3 totals 16 residues. The CDR3 DNA reads TGTGCCAGCAGCTTGGCCGGCGCCCCGAACACCGGGGAGCTGTTTTTT. Translated, it gives CASSLAGAPNTGELFF. The whole variable domain, filled in from reference TRBV11-2 and TRBJ2-2, reads EAGVAQSPRYKIIEKRQSVAFWCNPISGHATLYWYQQILGQGPKLLIQFQNNGVVDDSQLPKDRFSAERLKGVDSTLKIQPAKLEDSAVYLCASSLAGAPNTGELFFGEGSRLTVL.

The J gene is TRBJ2-7, the V gene TRBV27; D possibly uses TRBD1 or TRBD2 (5 bases each). Germline V gene data show CDR1 as MNHEY and CDR2 as SMNVEV (reference sequence). The CDR3 extends over 17 amino acids. V lost 3 bases and J 0 bases, leaving 18 bases between the germline ends. The CDR3 here is CASSFRPKGRLSYEQYF. The CDR3 DNA is TGTGCCAGCAGTTTTCGCCCCAAGGGACGCCTCTCCTACGAGCAGTACTTC.

This clonotype was observed at least ten times. This chain uses TRBV4-3 with TRBJ1-4; D possibly corresponds to TRBD1 (5 bases). This CDR3 contains 15 residues. Trimming removed 3 bases at V and 8 bases at J, with 16 bases between. CDR1 LGHNA and CDR2 YSLEER come from the germline V gene. The CDR3 loop is CASSQVGRVGEKLFF. CDR3 DNA: TGCGCCAGCAGCCAGGTGGGCAGGGTGGGCGAAAAACTGTTTTTT.

This clonotype was observed many times. V is TRBV6-2 or TRBV6-3 and J is TRBJ1-1; D remains unclear. V was clipped by 5 bases and J by 6 bases, with 13 bases between them. Germline lookup yields CDR1 MNHEY and CDR2 SVGEGT. CDR3 length: 13 amino acids. The CDR3 region is CASSPSRFAEAFF. The CDR3 nucleotides read TGTGCCAGCAGTCCGTCCCGGTTTGCTGAAGCTTTCTTT.

This clonotype was seen more than once but under ten times. This chain connects TRBV30 to TRBJ1-5; perhaps TRBD1 as D (5 bases). There are 12 residues in the CDR3. The V end was cut by 7 bases, the J end by 4 bases, with 11 bases between. Germline lookup yields CDR1 GTSNPN and CDR2 SVGIG (reference sequence). CDR3 bases: TGTGCCTTCAGGCGGGGGAATCAGCCCCAGCATTTT. This gives the protein CAFRRGNQPQHF.

This clonotype was seen only a few times. The chain carries TRBV7-3 and TRBJ2-2; D is possibly TRBD1 (5 bases). The CDR3 is 14 residues long. V lost 4 bases and J lost 5, with 11 bases in between. Per germline, CDR1 SGHTA and CDR2 FQGTGA. CDR3 sequence (DNA): TGTGCCAGCAGCTCCTCCGACAGAACCGGGGAGCTGTTTTTT. Protein product: CASSSSDRTGELFF.

This chain joins TRBV7-9 and TRBJ1-6; the D gene is possibly TRBD1 (5 bases). The CDR3 is 13 amino acids. CDR1 is SEHNR and CDR2 is FQNEAQ in the germline V gene (reference sequence). V was trimmed by 0 bases and J by 14 bases, leaving 11 bases between them. The CDR3 region has the DNA TGTGCCAGCAGCTTAGCGGGGGAGGTCACCCTCCACTTT. It is translated as CASSLAGEVTLHF.